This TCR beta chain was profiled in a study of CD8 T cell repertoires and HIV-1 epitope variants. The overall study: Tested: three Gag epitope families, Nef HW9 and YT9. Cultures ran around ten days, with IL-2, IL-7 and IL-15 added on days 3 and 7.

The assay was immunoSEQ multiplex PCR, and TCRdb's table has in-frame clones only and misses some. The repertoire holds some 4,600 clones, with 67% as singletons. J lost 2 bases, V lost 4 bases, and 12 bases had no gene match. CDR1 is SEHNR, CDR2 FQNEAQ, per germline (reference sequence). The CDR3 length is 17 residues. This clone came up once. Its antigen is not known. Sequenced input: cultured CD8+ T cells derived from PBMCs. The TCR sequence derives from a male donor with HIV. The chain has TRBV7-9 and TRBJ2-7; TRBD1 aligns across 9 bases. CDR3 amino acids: CASSSQGQGGNTYEQYF. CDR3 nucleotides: TGTGCCAGCAGCTCCCAGGGACAGGGAGGTAACACCTACGAGCAGTACTTC.